Listed here are 30 T cell receptor beta chains from one sample, sequenced in a study of T cell responses to AZD1222 COVID-19 vaccine. This table comes from immunoSEQ multiplex PCR, and its TCRdb copy is limited to in-frame clones, with some not included. Of about 110,000 clones detected, 80% to 90% appear once; the ten largest clones hold approximately 7%. The input for sequencing was peripheral blood, taken on day 0 of AZD1222 vaccination. Receptor source: an adult in good health.

The chain couples TRBV25-1 to TRBJ2-1; 10 bases fit TRBD2. Germline-derived CDR1 and CDR2 are MGHDK and SYGVNS. The CDR3 loop spans 16 amino acids. V lost 6 bases to trimming and J lost 0 bases; unmatched junction nucleotides: 5. CDR3 sequence (DNA): TGTGCCAGCAGCGACTCTAGCGGGAGCTCCTACAATGAGCAGTTCTTC. Translating gives CASSDSSGSSYNEQFF.

The chain joins TRBV19 to TRBJ1-2; 7 bases map to TRBD1. Germline V gene data show CDR1 as LNHDA and CDR2 as SQIVND (reference sequence). With 3 bases clipped from V and 5 bases from J, the junction kept 15 bases outside the gene matches. The CDR3 totals 17 residues. CDR3 residues: CASSIKRLRDSKYGYTF. The CDR3 DNA sequence: TGTGCCAGTAGTATTAAACGTCTTCGGGACAGCAAGTATGGCTACACCTTC.

The chain is built from TRBV28 and TRBJ2-7; D uncertain. The CDR3 sequence is 13 residues long. CDR1 is MDHEN, CDR2 SYDVKM, per germline. V lost 6 bases and J lost 3, with 12 bases in between. CDR3 loop: CASSPSWRYEQYF. CDR3 sequence (DNA): TGTGCCAGCAGCCCCTCCTGGCGCTACGAGCAGTACTTC.

The rearrangement joins TRBV5-1 to TRBJ2-1; 13 nucleotides match TRBD2. The junction had 1 base not matched to a gene; V was cut back by 3 bases and J by 1 base. The CDR3 is made up of 16 amino acids. Germline V gene sequence: CDR1 SGHRS, CDR2 YFSETQ. The CDR3 protein is CASSWTSGSSYNEQFF. CDR3 bases: TGCGCCAGCAGCTGGACTAGCGGGAGTTCCTACAATGAGCAGTTCTTC.

This chain links TRBV5-1 with TRBJ1-1; 10 nucleotides line up with TRBD1. CDR3 length: 19 residues. Germline CDR1 SGHRS, CDR2 YFSETQ. V trimming: 3 bases; J trimming: 4 bases; junction bases outside the gene matches: 18. The CDR3 loop is CASSSRRKDRGSLATEAFF. Here the CDR3 DNA reads TGCGCCAGCAGCTCGAGACGTAAGGACAGGGGGTCTTTGGCCACTGAAGCTTTCTTT.

The rearrangement joins TRBV27 to TRBJ1-2, with 7 bases that match TRBD1. Trimming took 5 bases from V and 9 from J; bases not matched to a gene: 12. CDR1 is MNHEY, CDR2 SMNVEV, per germline (reference sequence). CDR3 size: 14 residues. The CDR3 bases are TGTGCCAGCAGTCCAGGGGGGGTGATTCGAAGCTACACCTTC. This encodes CASSPGGVIRSYTF.

A few counts support this clone. This chain uses TRBV2 with TRBJ1-5; D remains ambiguous. Trimming removed 10 bases at V and 6 bases at J, with 16 bases between. The V gene's germline CDR1 is SNHLY and CDR2 FYNNEI. The CDR3 extends over 13 amino acids. The CDR3 DNA reads TGTGCCACCGCTCAGGAAGTAGGTCAGCCCCAGCATTTT. It specifies CATAQEVGQPQHF.

The chain carries TRBV11-2 and TRBJ2-5; D is undetermined. CDR1 and CDR2 from the germline V gene are SGHAT and FQNNGV. This CDR3 is built from 13 residues. V shed 6 bases and J shed 2 bases, with 10 bases lying between them. The CDR3, as DNA: TGTGCCAGCAGGTGGCCGGTACAAGAGACCCAGTACTTC. Protein sequence: CASRWPVQETQYF.

The chain employs TRBV27 and TRBJ2-6; possible D gene TRBD1, 5 bases. Germline-derived CDR1 and CDR2 are MNHEY and SMNVEV (reference sequence). Trimming left V 3 bases short and J 1 base short, with 7 bases between. This CDR3 region has 15 residues. This chain's CDR3 is CASSLAGSGANVLTF. As DNA, the CDR3 is TGTGCCAGCAGTTTGGCAGGGTCTGGGGCCAACGTCCTGACTTTC.

This clone was detected only a few times. The chain carries TRBV6-1 and TRBJ1-2; no reliable D call. The V end lost 0 bases, the J end lost 4 bases, and 9 bases lay between the germline ends. The CDR3 extends over 14 amino acids. Germline CDR1 is MNHNS and CDR2 is SASEGT. This CDR3 is CASSEAGSAYGYTF. DNA of the CDR3: TGTGCCAGCAGTGAAGCTGGGTCGGCCTATGGCTACACCTTC.

The V and J genes are TRBV27 and TRBJ2-3; 7 bases align to TRBD1. V was pared by 8 bases and J by 4 bases, with 18 bases of the junction left unmatched. Germline CDR1 and CDR2: MNHEY and SMNVEV (reference sequence). CDR3 length equals 17 residues. The CDR3: CASPKSGTDPTPDTQYF. The CDR3 DNA reads as TGTGCCAGCCCGAAATCCGGGACAGATCCCACCCCAGATACGCAGTATTTT.

The chain recombines TRBV28 with TRBJ1-2; tentatively, D is TRBD1 (5 bases). Trimming took 4 bases from V and 4 from J, leaving 19 bases between them. Germline CDR1 and CDR2: MDHEN and SYDVKM. The CDR3 runs to 16 residues. DNA of the CDR3: TGTGCCAGCAGTTCCGGGGGAGAGGACGGAAGCTATGGCTACACCTTC. The encoded protein is CASSSGGEDGSYGYTF.

This clone was seen a handful of times. The rearrangement joins TRBV27 to TRBJ2-7, with TRBD2 identical over 15 bases. The V segment lost 6 bases and the J segment 6 bases; nucleotides outside the gene matches: 6. The germline CDR1 and CDR2 sequences are MNHEY and SMNVEV (reference sequence). The CDR3 extends over 15 amino acids. The CDR3 spells CASRGTSGRSREQYF. DNA of the CDR3: TGTGCCAGCAGAGGGACTAGCGGGAGGTCGCGCGAGCAGTACTTC.

V usage is TRBV13 and J usage is TRBJ2-7, with 11 bases lining up with TRBD2. The CDR3 contains 15 residues. Trimming at V came to 0 bases and at J to 5 bases, leaving 3 bases not matched to a gene. In germline, CDR1 is PRHDT, CDR2 FYEKMQ (reference sequence). DNA for the CDR3: TGTGCCAGCAGCTTAGGGCTAGCGGGAGGCCACGAGCAGTACTTC. It translates to CASSLGLAGGHEQYF.

The chain joins TRBV30 to TRBJ2-2; D gene ambiguous. The CDR3 spans 13 residues. Germline V gene sequence: CDR1 GTSNPN, CDR2 SVGIG (reference sequence). Trimming left V 0 bases short and J 6 bases short, with 8 bases between. CDR3 nucleotides: TGTGCCTGGAGTGTTTTCGGTCCCGGGGAGCTGTTTTTT. This translates into CAWSVFGPGELFF.

This clone was detected once. This sequence joins TRBV11-3 and TRBJ2-5; TRBD2 matches at 7 bases. Per germline, CDR1 SGHNT and CDR2 YENEEA. The CDR3 spans 14 residues. V lost 3 bases and J lost 5; bases outside the gene matches: 6. The CDR3 is CASSFGGSGETQYF. CDR3 DNA: TGTGCCAGCAGCTTCGGGGGGTCGGGGGAGACCCAGTACTTC.

This clone was detected once. The rearrangement uses TRBV4-1 and TRBJ1-1; 7 bases align to TRBD1. The CDR3 covers 16 residues. Germline CDR1 MGHRA, CDR2 YSYEKL. The trim removed 2 bases at V and 4 bases at J, leaving 10 bases unmatched. The CDR3: CASSQPKPTGRTEAFF. The CDR3 region has the DNA TGCGCCAGCAGCCAACCCAAACCGACAGGGCGCACTGAAGCTTTCTTT.

The chain couples TRBV6-2 or TRBV6-3 to TRBJ2-3, with TRBD2 identical over 12 bases. The CDR3 has 20 amino acids. CDR1 and CDR2 from the germline V gene are MNHEY and SVGEGT. With V trimmed by 1 base and J by 1 base, 12 bases remained unmatched. For the CDR3, the DNA is TGTGCCAGCAGTTACTTCAGGCAAATGGGACTAGCGGGCGGCACAGATACGCAGTATTTT. Translation gives CASSYFRQMGLAGGTDTQYF.

The V and J genes are TRBV19 and TRBJ1-1; 10 nucleotides agree with TRBD1. In germline, CDR1 is LNHDA, CDR2 SQIVND (reference sequence). The V gene end was trimmed by 4 bases and the J gene end by 0 bases; junction bases not matched to a gene: 2. This CDR3 region has 15 residues. CDR3 region: CASSRDRGMNTEAFF. In nucleotides, the CDR3 is TGTGCCAGTAGTAGGGACAGGGGAATGAACACTGAAGCTTTCTTT. Looking up the rest from reference TRBV19 and TRBJ1-1 gives the full variable domain: DGGITQSPKYLFRKEGQNVTLSCEQNLNHDAMYWYRQDPGQGLRLIYYSQIVNDFQKGDIAEGYSVSREKKESFPLTVTSAQKNPTAFYLCASSRDRGMNTEAFFGQGTRLTVV.

J is TRBJ2-7 and V is TRBV7-2; D might be TRBD1 or TRBD2, each matching 6 bases. Trimming stripped 3 bases from V and 7 bases from J, with 13 bases between. From germline, CDR1 is SGHTA and CDR2 FQGNSA. The CDR3 spans 13 residues. CDR3 region: CASSFSEGGEQYF. The CDR3 DNA is TGTGCCAGCAGCTTCTCGGAGGGGGGAGAGCAGTACTTC.

The chain recombines TRBV4-2 with TRBJ2-7; 7 bases map to TRBD2. CDR3 length: 17 amino acids. J lost 5 bases, V lost 4 bases, and 17 bases had no gene match. Germline V CDR1 and CDR2: LGHNA, YNFKEQ. The CDR3 reads CASSPQVLRGRKNEQYF. The CDR3 coding sequence is TGTGCCAGCAGCCCTCAAGTACTCCGCGGGAGAAAGAACGAGCAGTACTTC.

V gene TRBV20-1 combines with J gene TRBJ1-5, with TRBD1 identical over 8 bases. Germline CDR1 is DFQATT and CDR2 is SNEGSKA (reference sequence). The CDR3 runs 14 residues. V shed 3 bases, J shed 5 bases, and the junction held 6 bases outside the gene matches. This CDR3 is CSASRDRKDQPQHF. The CDR3 DNA follows: TGCAGTGCTAGTAGGGACAGGAAAGATCAGCCCCAGCATTTT.

A remark on this clone: Within the sample, other DNA sequences also encode this same CDR3. The chain recombines TRBV4-3 with TRBJ1-4; 7 bases are shared with TRBD1. V shed 1 base and J 5 bases; nucleotides not matched to a gene: 4. From germline, CDR1 is LGHNA and CDR2 YSLEER. This CDR3 region has 15 residues. CDR3 in amino acids: CASSQAGQSNEKLFF. The CDR3 nucleotides read TGCGCCAGCAGCCAAGCGGGACAGTCAAATGAAAAACTGTTTTTT.

The V call is TRBV24-1, the J call TRBJ2-5; no reliable D call. The CDR3 is 15 residues long. The ends were cut back, 3 bases at V and 1 base at J, with 11 bases in the middle. CDR1 KGHDR and CDR2 SFDVKD come from the germline V gene. The CDR3 region has the DNA TGTGCCACCAGTGATGCCAGACTGCCCCAAGAGACCCAGTACTTC. This sequence encodes CATSDARLPQETQYF.

The V and J genes are TRBV30 and TRBJ1-1; D is unclear. The CDR3 sequence is 12 residues long. The V end lost 3 bases, the J end lost 4 bases, and 9 bases lay between the germline ends. Germline assignment: CDR1 GTSNPN and CDR2 SVGIG (reference sequence). In DNA form, the CDR3 reads TGTGCCTGGAGAGCGGGGAGCACTGAAGCTTTCTTT. This sequence encodes CAWRAGSTEAFF. Full variable domain (remainder filled in from reference TRBV30 and TRBJ1-1): SQTIHQWPATLVQPVGSPLSLECTVEGTSNPNLYWYRQAAGRGLQLLFYSVGIGQISSEVPQNLSASRPQDRQFILSSKKLLLSDSGFYLCAWRAGSTEAFFGQGTRLTVV.

The genes are TRBV28 and TRBJ1-1; TRBD1 matches at 9 bases. With 5 bases clipped from V and 1 base from J, the junction kept 5 bases outside the gene matches. CDR1 and CDR2 (germline): MDHEN, SYDVKM. The CDR3 is 15 amino acids. CDR3 sequence reads: CASSVTGQGNTEAFF. In nucleotides, the CDR3 is TGTGCCAGCAGTGTAACGGGACAGGGGAACACTGAAGCTTTCTTT.

This chain links TRBV6-2 or TRBV6-3 with TRBJ2-1; 10 positions match TRBD2. Germline V gene lookup returns CDR1 MNHEY and CDR2 SVGEGT. The CDR3 spans 17 residues. V trimming: 0 bases; J trimming: 3 bases; junction bases outside the gene matches: 5. Written as DNA, the CDR3 is TGTGCCAGCAGTTACTCGAAGGCTAGCGGGAGCTACAATGAGCAGTTCTTC. It encodes CASSYSKASGSYNEQFF.

The V call is TRBV28, the J call TRBJ1-5, with D unclear. The CDR3 runs to 12 residues. The V gene lost 5 bases and the J gene lost 8 bases, with 10 bases spanning the gap. Germline lookup yields CDR1 MDHEN and CDR2 SYDVKM. CDR3 DNA sequence: TGTGCCAGCAGTACCCCGGTGGAGCCCCAGCATTTT. It codes for CASSTPVEPQHF. Together with reference TRBV28 and TRBJ1-5, the CDR3 gives the full variable domain: DVKVTQSSRYLVKRTGEKVFLECVQDMDHENMFWYRQDPGLGLRLIYFSYDVKMKEKGDIPEGYSVSREKKERFSLILESASTNQTSMYLCASSTPVEPQHFGDGTRLSIL.

This chain uses TRBV30 with TRBJ1-5, with D possibly matching TRBD1 (6 bases). CDR1 GTSNPN and CDR2 SVGIG come from the germline V gene (reference sequence). V was clipped by 3 bases and J by 2 bases, with 8 bases between them. There are 13 residues in the CDR3. The DNA of the CDR3 is TGTGCCTGGAGGGCAGGGGGCAATCAGCCCCAGCATTTT. Protein product: CAWRAGGNQPQHF.

V gene TRBV6-5 combines with J gene TRBJ2-7, with D maybe TRBD1 (5 bases). With 0 bases removed from V and 3 bases from J, the gap between germline ends came to 12 bases. The CDR3 length is 15 residues. Germline lookup yields CDR1 MNHEY and CDR2 SVGAGI. The CDR3 protein is CASSYSVSGIYEQYF. CDR3 nucleotides: TGTGCCAGCAGTTACTCTGTCTCAGGGATCTACGAGCAGTACTTC.